Below, one T cell receptor (beta chain) is given with its context. Per germline, CDR1 MNHNY and CDR2 SVGAGI (reference sequence). J was trimmed by 6 bases and V by 5 bases; bases with no gene match: 8. The CDR3 runs to 14 residues. This sample is drawn from a study of blood T cell repertoires in COVID-19. Whole-study context: Acute and convalescent COVID-19 samples came from the United States, Italy and Spain. The cDNA or gDNA used as material had been derived from T cells, B-cell-depleted T cells, or PBMCs.

Original methodology: Estimated nucleated cell counts came from reference gene primer amplification. TCRdb's table, derived via immunoSEQ multiplex PCR, lists solely in-frame clones and lacks some. That table gives V, J and clone size, and the DNA gave D and trimming. This sample has tens of thousands of clones, with around 86% found just once. V and J are TRBV6-6 and TRBJ1-2; 8 positions match TRBD1. This clonotype originated in a human donor in a cohort sampled during active COVID-19. Sequencing was performed on peripheral blood. The CDR3 nucleotides read TGTGCCAGCAGTCTGACAGGGGAAGGCGATGGCTACACCTTC. Translating it yields CASSLTGEGDGYTF.